These 17 T cell receptor beta chains share one sample of origin, sequenced in a study of blood T cell repertoires in COVID-19. Measured with immunoSEQ multiplex PCR; TCRdb has only the in-frame clones, and not every one. Seen here are under 300,000 clones, more than 65% observed once, and the top ten hold roughly 1.4%. The sequenced sample consisted of peripheral blood. The receptors stem from a woman aged 40-49 years who had recovered from COVID-19.

This chain connects TRBV5-4 to TRBJ2-1; TRBD1 agrees at 8 bases. This CDR3 spans 15 amino acids. V lost 4 bases, J lost 2 bases, and 5 bases stayed unmatched. CDR1 SGHNT and CDR2 YYREEE come from the germline V gene (reference sequence). CDR3 residues: CASSPTGGAYNEQFF. CDR3 sequence (DNA): TGTGCCAGCAGCCCTACAGGGGGAGCCTACAATGAGCAGTTCTTC.

The chain is built from TRBV28 and TRBJ1-5; 9 bases are a match to TRBD1. This CDR3 is built from 16 residues. Trimming removed 6 bases from V and 4 bases from J; junction bases left unmatched: 10. Germline V gene sequence: CDR1 MDHEN, CDR2 SYDVKM. Here the CDR3 reads CASSPPVGQGNQPQHF. The CDR3 bases are TGTGCCAGCAGCCCACCGGTGGGACAGGGTAATCAGCCCCAGCATTTT. Full variable domain (outside the CDR3, taken from reference TRBV28 and TRBJ1-5): DVKVTQSSRYLVKRTGEKVFLECVQDMDHENMFWYRQDPGLGLRLIYFSYDVKMKEKGDIPEGYSVSREKKERFSLILESASTNQTSMYLCASSPPVGQGNQPQHFGDGTRLSIL.

This chain joins TRBV7-9 and TRBJ1-2; D remains ambiguous. From germline, CDR1 is SEHNR and CDR2 FQNEAQ (reference sequence). The CDR3 extends over 12 amino acids. Trimming stripped 8 bases from V and 9 bases from J, with 16 bases between. CDR3 sequence (DNA): TGTGCCAGCCGGGGAGGGAGGGCAAGCTACACCTTC. It codes for CASRGGRASYTF.

The chain couples TRBV2 to TRBJ2-4, with D possibly TRBD1 on 5 matching bases. CDR3 length: 16 residues. V shed 8 bases and J shed 1 base, with 18 bases lying between them. Germline V gives CDR1 SNHLY, CDR2 FYNNEI. CDR3 in amino acids: CASFQGPLLAKNIQYF. The DNA for the CDR3 is TGTGCCAGCTTTCAGGGTCCTCTCCTGGCCAAAAACATTCAGTACTTC.

This clone was counted a single time. This CDR3 is CASSPWASSSTDTQYF. The DNA of the CDR3 is TGCGCCAGCAGCCCATGGGCCAGTTCTAGCACAGATACGCAGTATTTT. The V call is TRBV5-1, the J call TRBJ2-3; no clear D. Trimming stripped 4 bases from V and 0 bases from J, with 15 bases between. The CDR3 is made up of 16 amino acids. Germline CDR1 and CDR2: SGHRS and YFSETQ.

The rearrangement joins TRBV6-1 to TRBJ1-2, with D unresolved. Germline lookup yields CDR1 MNHNS and CDR2 SASEGT. The CDR3 is 13 residues long. The V gene lost 2 bases and the J gene lost 6 bases, with 10 bases spanning the gap. CDR3 nucleotide sequence: TGTGCCAGCAGTGAATTCTCGGTCGATGGCTACACCTTC. The encoded protein is CASSEFSVDGYTF.

This clone was counted between two and nine times. The chain is built from TRBV20-1 and TRBJ2-7; a possible D gene is TRBD2 (5 bases). V gave up 3 bases and J gave up 1 base, with 13 bases separating them. CDR1 is DFQATT and CDR2 is SNEGSKA in the germline V gene (reference sequence). CDR3 length equals 14 residues. CDR3 bases: TGCAGTGCTAGTAACGGGGAGAATTCCTACGAGCAGTACTTC. Translation gives CSASNGENSYEQYF.

The gene calls are TRBV20-1 and TRBJ2-7, with D tentatively TRBD1 (6 bases). In germline, CDR1 is DFQATT, CDR2 SNEGSKA (reference sequence). This CDR3 is 13 amino acids long. Trimming took off 3 bases at V and 5 bases at J, with 14 bases between the two ends. The CDR3 reads CSASLGAVDEQYF. CDR3 bases: TGCAGTGCTAGTTTGGGGGCAGTGGACGAGCAGTACTTC.

This clone has a handful of counts. This chain links TRBV24-1 with TRBJ2-1; a possible D gene is TRBD1 (5 bases). Per germline, CDR1 KGHDR and CDR2 SFDVKD. Trimming pared 0 bases from V and 8 bases from J, leaving 7 bases between. The CDR3 totals 13 residues. Here the CDR3 reads CATSDLGADEQFF. In DNA form, the CDR3 reads TGTGCCACCAGTGATTTGGGGGCCGATGAGCAGTTCTTC.

The chain combines TRBV2 with TRBJ2-7; possibly TRBD1 for D (6 bases). The CDR3 sequence is 13 residues long. CDR1 SNHLY and CDR2 FYNNEI come from the germline V gene. Trimming left V 11 bases short and J 2 bases short, with 16 bases between. The CDR3 bases are TGTGCCGTACACCGGGACATAGCCTACGAGCAGTACTTC. This sequence encodes CAVHRDIAYEQYF.

The genes are TRBV11-3 and TRBJ2-3; 7 positions match TRBD2. V dropped 5 bases and J dropped 3; count of bases not matched to a gene: 8. CDR1 and CDR2 from the germline V gene are SGHNT and YENEEA. The CDR3 length is 15 residues. The DNA for the CDR3 is TGTGCCAGCAGCCCAAAGGGACTAAGTACAGATACGCAGTATTTT. Translation: CASSPKGLSTDTQYF. The entire variable domain, with the rest obtained from reference TRBV11-3 and TRBJ2-3, is as follows: EAGVVQSPRYKIIEKKQPVAFWCNPISGHNTLYWYLQNLGQGPELLIRYENEEAVDDSQLPKDRFSAERLKGVDSTLKIQPAELGDSAVYLCASSPKGLSTDTQYFGPGTRLTVL.

This rearrangement joins TRBV28 to TRBJ1-5, with D perhaps TRBD1 (5 bases). V lost 5 bases and J lost 4, with 9 bases in between. The CDR3 is made up of 13 amino acids. Germline CDR1 and CDR2: MDHEN and SYDVKM. DNA of the CDR3: TGTGCCAGCAGTCATCAGGGAAATCAGCCCCAGCATTTT. It encodes CASSHQGNQPQHF.

The gene calls are TRBV5-6 and TRBJ1-1; no firm D call. With 8 bases removed from V and 0 bases from J, the gap between germline ends came to 14 bases. Germline CDR1 is SGHDT and CDR2 is YYEEEE. This CDR3 comprises 14 residues. The CDR3 here is CASGTVVMNTEAFF. CDR3 in DNA: TGTGCCAGTGGAACAGTGGTTATGAACACTGAAGCTTTCTTT.

The chain carries TRBV19 and TRBJ1-2; D gene unclear. CDR1 is LNHDA, CDR2 SQIVND, per germline (reference sequence). Trimming took 3 bases from V and 8 from J, leaving 10 bases between them. CDR3 length: 12 residues. CDR3 in amino acids: CASSISVKGYTF. CDR3 in DNA: TGTGCCAGTAGTATTTCAGTAAAAGGCTACACCTTC.

This sequence joins TRBV5-1 and TRBJ2-1; 11 positions match TRBD2. Germline CDR1 SGHRS, CDR2 YFSETQ. The CDR3 loop spans 15 amino acids. Unmatched junction bases numbered 5, after V lost 4 bases and J lost 5 bases. CDR3 sequence (DNA): TGCGCCAGCAGCGTAACTAGCGGGGGAAACAATGAGCAGTTCTTC. This codes for CASSVTSGGNNEQFF. The whole variable domain, remainder taken from reference TRBV5-1 and TRBJ2-1, is KAGVTQTPRYLIKTRGQQVTLSCSPISGHRSVSWYQQTPGQGLQFLFEYFSETQRNKGNFPGRFSGRQFSNSRSEMNVSTLELGDSALYLCASSVTSGGNNEQFFGPGTRLTVL.

The chain combines TRBV19 with TRBJ2-7; tentatively, D is TRBD2 (5 bases). The CDR3 is made up of 15 amino acids. Looked up from germline, CDR1 is LNHDA and CDR2 is SQIVND (reference sequence). V was shortened by 4 bases and J by 0 bases, with 13 bases between the two germline ends. The DNA of the CDR3 is TGTGCCAGTAGTACGGCAGACGGGATCTCCTACGAGCAGTACTTC. It codes for CASSTADGISYEQYF.

This chain uses TRBV5-4 with TRBJ2-5; 9 bases fit TRBD1. Trimming cost V 2 bases and J 5 bases; bases outside gene matches: 7. This CDR3 has 15 amino acids. Per germline, CDR1 SGHNT and CDR2 YYREEE (reference sequence). The CDR3 is CASSFDRGSVETQYF. The CDR3 nucleotides are TGTGCCAGCAGCTTTGACAGGGGGTCGGTGGAGACCCAGTACTTC.